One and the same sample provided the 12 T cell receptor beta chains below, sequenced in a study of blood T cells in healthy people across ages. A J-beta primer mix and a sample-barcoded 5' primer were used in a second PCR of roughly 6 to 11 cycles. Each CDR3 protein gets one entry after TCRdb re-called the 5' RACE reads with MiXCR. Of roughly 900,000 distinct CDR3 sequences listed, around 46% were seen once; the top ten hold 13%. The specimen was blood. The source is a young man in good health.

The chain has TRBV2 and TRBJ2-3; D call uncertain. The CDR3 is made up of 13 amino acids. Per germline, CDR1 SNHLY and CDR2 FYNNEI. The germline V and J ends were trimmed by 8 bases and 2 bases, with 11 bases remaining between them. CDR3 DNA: TGTGCCAGCCAGGCGGACCTCACAGATACGCAGTATTTT. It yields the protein CASQADLTDTQYF.

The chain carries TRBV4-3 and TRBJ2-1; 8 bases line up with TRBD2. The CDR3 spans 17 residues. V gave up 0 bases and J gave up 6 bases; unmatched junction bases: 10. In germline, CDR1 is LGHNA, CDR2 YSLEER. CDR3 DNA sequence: TGCGCCAGCAGCCAAGATAGTACGGGGGGGAGGGCCAATGAGCAGTTCTTC. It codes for CASSQDSTGGRANEQFF.

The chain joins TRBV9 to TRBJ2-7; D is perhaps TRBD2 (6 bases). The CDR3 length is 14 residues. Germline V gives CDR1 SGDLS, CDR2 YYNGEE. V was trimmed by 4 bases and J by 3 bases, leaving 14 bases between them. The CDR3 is CASSTGGPHYEQYF. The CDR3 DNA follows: TGTGCCAGCAGCACCGGAGGGCCACACTACGAGCAGTACTTC.

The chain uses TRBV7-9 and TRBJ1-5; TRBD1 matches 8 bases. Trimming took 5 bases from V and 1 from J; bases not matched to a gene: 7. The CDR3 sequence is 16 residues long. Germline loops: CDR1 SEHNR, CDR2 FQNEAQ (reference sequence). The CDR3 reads CASSLGQGVSNQPQHF. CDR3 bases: TGTGCCAGCAGCCTCGGACAGGGCGTAAGCAATCAGCCCCAGCATTTT.

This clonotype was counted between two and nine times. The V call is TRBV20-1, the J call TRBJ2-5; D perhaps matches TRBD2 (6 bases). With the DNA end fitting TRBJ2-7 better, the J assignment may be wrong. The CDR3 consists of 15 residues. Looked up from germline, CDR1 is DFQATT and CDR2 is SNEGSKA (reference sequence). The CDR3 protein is CSARPKGLATYEQYF. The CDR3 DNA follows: TGCAGTGCTAGACCTAAAGGTCTAGCGACCTACGAGCAGTACTTC.

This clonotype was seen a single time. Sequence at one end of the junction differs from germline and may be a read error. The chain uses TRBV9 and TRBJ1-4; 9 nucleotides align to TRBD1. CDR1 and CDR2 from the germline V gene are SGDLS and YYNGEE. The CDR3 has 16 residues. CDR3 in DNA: TGTGCCGGCAGCGCCAAACAGGGGGCGGCTAATGAAAAACTGTTTTTT. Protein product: CAGSAKQGAANEKLFF.

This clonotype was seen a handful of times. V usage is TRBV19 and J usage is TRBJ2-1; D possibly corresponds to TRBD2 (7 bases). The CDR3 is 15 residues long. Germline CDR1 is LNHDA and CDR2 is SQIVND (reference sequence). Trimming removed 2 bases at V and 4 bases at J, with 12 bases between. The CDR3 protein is CASSISGGHYNEQFF. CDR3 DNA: TGTGCCAGTAGTATATCGGGGGGCCATTACAATGAGCAGTTCTTC.

CDR3: CASSPYEGQPMAYGYTF. CDR3 in DNA: TGCGCCAGCAGCCCTTACGAGGGGCAGCCGATGGCTTATGGCTACACCTTC. The rearrangement joins TRBV4-1 to TRBJ1-2; perhaps TRBD1 as D (5 bases). V lost 4 bases and J 5 bases, leaving 23 bases between the germline ends. The V gene's germline CDR1 is MGHRA and CDR2 YSYEKL. This CDR3 contains 17 residues.

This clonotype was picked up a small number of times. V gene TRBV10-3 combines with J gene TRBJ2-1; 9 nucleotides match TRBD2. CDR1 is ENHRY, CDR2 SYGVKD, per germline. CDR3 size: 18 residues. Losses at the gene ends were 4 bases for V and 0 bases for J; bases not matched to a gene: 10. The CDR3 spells CAISADSGGPLSYNEQFF. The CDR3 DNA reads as TGTGCCATCAGTGCTGATAGCGGGGGACCTCTCTCCTACAATGAGCAGTTCTTC.

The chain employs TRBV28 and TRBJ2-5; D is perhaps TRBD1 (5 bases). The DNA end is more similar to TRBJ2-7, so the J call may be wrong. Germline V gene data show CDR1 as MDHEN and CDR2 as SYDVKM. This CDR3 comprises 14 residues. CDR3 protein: CASLTGQGGYEQYF. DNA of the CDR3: TGTGCCAGTCTAACCGGGCAGGGCGGCTACGAGCAGTACTTC.

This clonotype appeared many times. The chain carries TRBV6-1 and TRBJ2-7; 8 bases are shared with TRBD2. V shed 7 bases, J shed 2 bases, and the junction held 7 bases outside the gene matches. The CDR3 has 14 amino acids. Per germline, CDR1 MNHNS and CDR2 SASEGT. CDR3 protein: CASIPGLEPYEQYF. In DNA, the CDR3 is TGTGCCAGCATTCCGGGACTAGAGCCCTACGAGCAGTACTTC.

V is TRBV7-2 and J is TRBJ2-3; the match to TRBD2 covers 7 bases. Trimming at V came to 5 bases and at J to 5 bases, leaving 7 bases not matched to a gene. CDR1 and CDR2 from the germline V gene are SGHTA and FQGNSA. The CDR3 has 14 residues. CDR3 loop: CASSVRLAIDTQYF. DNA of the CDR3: TGTGCCAGCAGCGTCCGACTAGCAATAGATACGCAGTATTTT.